This TCR beta chain was obtained from a study of shared clonotypes between healthy human individuals. A note on this clone: Other DNA sequences from this sample encode an identical CDR3 as well.

V was shortened by 0 bases and J by 1 base, with 7 bases between the two germline ends. The CDR3 is made up of 14 amino acids. Germline V gene data show CDR1 as SGHRS and CDR2 as YFSETQ. Clones were read by immunoSEQ multiplex PCR, and TCRdb kept only the in-frame ones, dropping some. The repertoire includes 1 million to 1.3 million clones, approximately 80% of them detected once, and under 0.8% sits in the top ten. The sequence derives from a man in his late teens or twenties in good health. Some clones in this sample may be carry-over from other donors' samples. The gene calls are TRBV5-1 and TRBJ2-5, with D maybe TRBD1 (6 bases). The material sequenced was memory CD4+ T cells from PBMCs. Indicated subset: CD45RA-negative fraction. CDR3 protein: CASSLGGLQETQYF. The CDR3 DNA sequence: TGCGCCAGCAGCTTGGGGGGGCTCCAAGAGACCCAGTACTTC.